This is a list of T cell receptor beta chains from one sample in a study of blood T cell repertoires in COVID-19. Profiled with immunoSEQ multiplex PCR; TCRdb holds only in-frame clones, not every one. This table holds about 150,000 clones, about 86% found once. The sample consisted of PBMCs or T cells enriched from blood (not recorded which). Receptors originate from a man aged 50-59 years who had recovered from COVID-19. The CDR3 runs from the conserved cysteine through the conserved F or W. The D gene is left open where the match is weak. The size field is filled for only some rows; it gives once, few, many or a size class.

J gene: TRBJ2-7
clone size: .
D gene: .
V gene: TRBV6-5
CDR3 DNA: TGTGCCAGCTTGGTGACAGATACCTACGAGCAGTACTTC
CDR3 protein: CASLVTDTYEQYF

J gene: TRBJ2-7
clone size: once
D gene: .
V gene: TRBV29-1
CDR3 DNA: TGCAGCGGTGTGGACGGACACCAGCAGTACTTC
CDR3 protein: CSGVDGHQQYF

J gene: TRBJ1-1
clone size: .
D gene: TRBD1
V gene: TRBV6-1
CDR3 DNA: TGTGCCAGCAGTGAAGCGCTGACAGGGCCGAACACTGAAGCTTTCTTT
CDR3 protein: CASSEALTGPNTEAFF

J gene: TRBJ1-1
clone size: .
D gene: .
V gene: TRBV25-1
CDR3 DNA: TGTGCCAGCAGTGTGAGCCCGTTTACTGAAGCTTTCTTT
CDR3 protein: CASSVSPFTEAFF

J gene: TRBJ1-6
clone size: .
D gene: TRBD1
V gene: TRBV2
CDR3 DNA: TGTGCCAGCAGTGATCGCGGGACAGGGTATTCACCCCTCCACTTT
CDR3 protein: CASSDRGTGYSPLHF

J gene: TRBJ1-1
clone size: once
D gene: .
V gene: TRBV4-3
CDR3 DNA: TGCGCCAGCAGCCCTGACACGAACACTGAAGCTTTCTTT
CDR3 protein: CASSPDTNTEAFF

J gene: TRBJ1-6
clone size: .
D gene: TRBD1
V gene: TRBV27
CDR3 DNA: TGTGCCAGCAGTAGACAGGGAAGGGATAATTCACCCCTCCACTTT
CDR3 protein: CASSRQGRDNSPLHF

J gene: TRBJ2-7
clone size: .
D gene: TRBD2
V gene: TRBV11-2
CDR3 DNA: TGTGCCAGCAGCAAGGGACTAGCGCGCTCTTACGAGCAGTACTTC
CDR3 protein: CASSKGLARSYEQYF

J gene: TRBJ2-5
clone size: .
D gene: .
V gene: TRBV7-8
CDR3 DNA: TGTGCCAGCAGCGCGAGCCAGGGGGAGACCCAGTACTTC
CDR3 protein: CASSASQGETQYF

J gene: TRBJ2-2
clone size: .
D gene: TRBD1
V gene: TRBV19
CDR3 DNA: TGTGCCAGTAGTAAGAGGACAGGGAACACCGGGGAGCTGTTTTTT
CDR3 protein: CASSKRTGNTGELFF

J gene: TRBJ2-7
clone size: once
D gene: TRBD1
V gene: TRBV27
CDR3 DNA: TGTGCCACCGGGACAGGGAGCGGTTCCTACGAGCAGTACTTC
CDR3 protein: CATGTGSGSYEQYF

J gene: TRBJ1-5
clone size: .
D gene: .
V gene: TRBV7-6
CDR3 DNA: TGTGCCAGCAGCCCCAGGGTAGGACAGCCCCAGCATTTT
CDR3 protein: CASSPRVGQPQHF

J gene: TRBJ2-1
clone size: .
D gene: TRBD2
V gene: TRBV7-2
CDR3 DNA: TGTGCCAGCAGCTTAGCACTAGCGGCGAACTACAATGAGCAGTTCTTC
CDR3 protein: CASSLALAANYNEQFF

J gene: TRBJ1-6
clone size: .
D gene: TRBD1
V gene: TRBV25-1
CDR3 DNA: TGTGCCAGCAGGACAGGGGGCTATAATTCACCCCTCCACTTT
CDR3 protein: CASRTGGYNSPLHF

J gene: TRBJ2-1
clone size: .
D gene: .
V gene: TRBV4-1
CDR3 DNA: TGCGCCAGCAGCCTAACCGGGCAGGCGGGGTCCTACAATGAGCAGTTCTTC
CDR3 protein: CASSLTGQAGSYNEQFF

J gene: TRBJ2-3
clone size: .
D gene: .
V gene: TRBV25-1
CDR3 DNA: TGTGCCAGCAGTGCCCCGGTGAGGCCTAGTGCGCAGTATTTT
CDR3 protein: CASSAPVRPSAQYF

J gene: TRBJ1-4
clone size: .
D gene: TRBD1
V gene: TRBV2
CDR3 DNA: TGTGCCAGCAGCCCAAGGGACAGGGGGCAAAAACTGTTTTTT
CDR3 protein: CASSPRDRGQKLFF

J gene: TRBJ2-6
clone size: .
D gene: .
V gene: TRBV15
CDR3 DNA: TGTGCCACCAGCAGAGATCAGGTTTTGAGCTCTGGGGCCAACGTCCTGACTTTC
CDR3 protein: CATSRDQVLSSGANVLTF

J gene: TRBJ2-7
clone size: .
D gene: TRBD1
V gene: TRBV9
CDR3 DNA: TGTGCCAGCAGCGAGACAGGGTTTAGCTACGAGCAGTACTTC
CDR3 protein: CASSETGFSYEQYF

J gene: TRBJ2-3
clone size: .
D gene: .
V gene: TRBV9
CDR3 DNA: TGTGCCAGCAGCGGATTGGACAATCGGGGCACAGATACGCAGTATTTT
CDR3 protein: CASSGLDNRGTDTQYF

J gene: TRBJ2-5
clone size: .
D gene: TRBD2
V gene: TRBV24-1
CDR3 DNA: TGTGCCACCAGTGATAGTAGCGGGGGGGCCCGAGAGACCCAGTACTTC
CDR3 protein: CATSDSSGGARETQYF

J gene: TRBJ2-1
clone size: .
D gene: TRBD1
V gene: TRBV4-1
CDR3 DNA: TGCGCCAGCAGCCCCCTCGCCGGGACAGGGAGGGGCAATGAGCAGTTCTTC
CDR3 protein: CASSPLAGTGRGNEQFF

J gene: TRBJ1-4
clone size: .
D gene: TRBD1
V gene: TRBV5-1
CDR3 DNA: TGCGCCAGCAGCCTACAGGGGAGTGAAAAACTGTTTTTT
CDR3 protein: CASSLQGSEKLFF

J gene: TRBJ2-5
clone size: few
D gene: TRBD1
V gene: TRBV5-6
CDR3 DNA: TGTGCCAGCAGACAGGGGACGGTCCAAGAGACCCAGTACTTC
CDR3 protein: CASRQGTVQETQYF

J gene: TRBJ2-2
clone size: .
D gene: TRBD2
V gene: TRBV6-5
CDR3 DNA: TGTGCCAGCAGACCGGGACTACCGAACACCGGGGAGCTGTTTTTT
CDR3 protein: CASRPGLPNTGELFF

J gene: TRBJ2-5
clone size: .
D gene: TRBD2
V gene: TRBV6-1
CDR3 DNA: TGTGCCAGCAGTGCCCGACGGACTAGCGGGGGGACTAGGGAGACCCAGTACTTC
CDR3 protein: CASSARRTSGGTRETQYF

J gene: TRBJ1-1
clone size: .
D gene: .
V gene: TRBV25-1
CDR3 DNA: TGTGCCAGCAGTCAGGGCACTGAAGCTTTCTTT
CDR3 protein: CASSQGTEAFF

J gene: TRBJ1-6
clone size: .
D gene: TRBD1
V gene: TRBV9
CDR3 DNA: TGTGCCAGCAGCGAGGGACAGGGGGCAGGCGCCTATAATTCACCCCTCCACTTT
CDR3 protein: CASSEGQGAGAYNSPLHF

J gene: TRBJ2-7
clone size: .
D gene: .
V gene: TRBV6-6
CDR3 DNA: TGTGCCAGCAGTGGAACAGGGACGGTGACCTACGAGCAGTACTTC
CDR3 protein: CASSGTGTVTYEQYF

J gene: TRBJ2-7
clone size: .
D gene: .
V gene: TRBV3-1/TRBV3-2
CDR3 DNA: TGTGCCAGCAGCCAAGGGTTCCGGGGGAGCCCCTACGAGCAGTACTTC
CDR3 protein: CASSQGFRGSPYEQYF

J gene: TRBJ1-2
clone size: .
D gene: TRBD1
V gene: TRBV29-1
CDR3 DNA: TGCAGCGTTGAAAGGGACAGGGGTTCCTATGGCTACACCTTC
CDR3 protein: CSVERDRGSYGYTF

J gene: TRBJ2-5
clone size: .
D gene: TRBD1
V gene: TRBV19
CDR3 DNA: TGTGCCAGTAGTGAGACAGGGGGCTTGCGGACCCAGTACTTC
CDR3 protein: CASSETGGLRTQYF

J gene: TRBJ2-2
clone size: .
D gene: TRBD1
V gene: TRBV27
CDR3 DNA: TGTGCCAGCAGTCCCCGGACAGGGGGCACCGGGGAGCTGTTTTTT
CDR3 protein: CASSPRTGGTGELFF